This entry lists 4 T cell receptor beta chains sequenced from one sample in a study of CD8+ T cells in alopecia areata. Indicated treatment: oral pan-JAK inhibitor, 5-10 mg twice daily. RNA extraction and reverse transcription yielded cDNA as sequencing template. The method was immunoSEQ multiplex PCR; TCRdb's version includes in-frame clones alone and lacks a portion of them. The sample lists 95,000 to 150,000 clones, 60% to 65% occurring once. Sequences were derived from CD4+ T cells sorted from blood, sampled at week 4, from a patient treated with tofacitinib. The receptors originated from a human donor with alopecia areata.

V and J are TRBV19 and TRBJ1-5; D possibly corresponds to TRBD1 (6 bases). CDR1 and CDR2 from the germline V gene are LNHDA and SQIVND (reference sequence). Trimming took 6 bases from V and 0 from J, leaving 9 bases between them. The CDR3 covers 14 residues. The CDR3: CASRNRVSNQPQHF. The DNA of the CDR3 is TGTGCCAGTAGAAACAGGGTTAGCAATCAGCCCCAGCATTTT.

The V gene is TRBV4-3, the J gene TRBJ1-5; no reliable D call. This CDR3 spans 15 amino acids. CDR1 and CDR2 (germline): LGHNA, YSLEER. V lost 0 bases and J 4 bases, leaving 10 bases between the germline ends. CDR3 region: CASSQDLRQNQPQHF. The CDR3 bases are TGCGCCAGCAGCCAAGATCTAAGGCAGAATCAGCCCCAGCATTTT.

This chain joins TRBV5-4 and TRBJ2-7; D possibly corresponds to TRBD1 (5 bases). This CDR3 has 13 amino acids. Germline CDR1 reads SGHNT; CDR2 reads YYREEE (reference sequence). Trimming removed 5 bases from V and 5 bases from J, with 14 bases in between. The CDR3, as DNA: TGTGCCAGCAGTGTGCAGGGAAGCCACGAGCAGTACTTC. Protein sequence: CASSVQGSHEQYF. Using reference TRBV5-4 and TRBJ2-7 for the parts outside the CDR3, the full variable domain is ETGVTQSPTHLIKTRGQQVTLRCSSQSGHNTVSWYQQALGQGPQFIFQYYREEENGRGNFPPRFSGLQFPNYSSELNVNALELDDSALYLCASSVQGSHEQYFGPGTRLTVT.

The V call is TRBV5-1, the J call TRBJ2-6; D uncertain. Germline CDR1 reads SGHRS; CDR2 reads YFSETQ. The CDR3 contains 16 residues. Between the trimmed V and J ends, which lost 4 bases and 1 base, there was a span of 12 bases. The CDR3 sequence is CASSPSAVSGANVLTF. The CDR3 DNA is TGCGCCAGCAGCCCGTCGGCGGTTTCTGGGGCCAACGTCCTGACTTTC.